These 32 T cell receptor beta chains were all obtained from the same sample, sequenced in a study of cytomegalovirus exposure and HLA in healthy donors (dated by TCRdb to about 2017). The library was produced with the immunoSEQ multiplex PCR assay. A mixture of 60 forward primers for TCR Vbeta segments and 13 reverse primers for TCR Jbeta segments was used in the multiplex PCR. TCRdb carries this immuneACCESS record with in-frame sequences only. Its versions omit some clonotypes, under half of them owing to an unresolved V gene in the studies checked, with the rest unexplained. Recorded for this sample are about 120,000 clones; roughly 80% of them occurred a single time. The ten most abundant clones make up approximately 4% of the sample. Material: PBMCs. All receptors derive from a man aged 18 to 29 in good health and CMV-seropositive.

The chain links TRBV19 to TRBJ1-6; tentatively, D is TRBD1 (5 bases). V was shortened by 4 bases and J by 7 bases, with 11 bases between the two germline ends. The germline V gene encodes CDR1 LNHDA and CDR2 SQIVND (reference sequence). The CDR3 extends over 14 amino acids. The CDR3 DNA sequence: TGTGCCAGTAGTACACGACAGCCAAATTCACCCCTCCACTTT. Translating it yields CASSTRQPNSPLHF.

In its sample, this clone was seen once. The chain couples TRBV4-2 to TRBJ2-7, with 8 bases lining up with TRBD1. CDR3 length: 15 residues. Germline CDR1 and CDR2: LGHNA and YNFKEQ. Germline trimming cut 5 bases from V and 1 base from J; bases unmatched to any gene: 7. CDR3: CASSLSQGASYEQYF. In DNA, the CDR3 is TGTGCCAGCAGCTTGTCGCAGGGGGCATCCTACGAGCAGTACTTC.

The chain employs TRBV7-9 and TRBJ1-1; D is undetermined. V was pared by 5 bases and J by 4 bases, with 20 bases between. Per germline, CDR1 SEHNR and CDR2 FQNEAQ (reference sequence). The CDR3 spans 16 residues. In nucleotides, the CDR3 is TGTGCCAGCAGCCGCGCCTCTGCCCCCGGGTTCACTGAAGCTTTCTTT. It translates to CASSRASAPGFTEAFF.

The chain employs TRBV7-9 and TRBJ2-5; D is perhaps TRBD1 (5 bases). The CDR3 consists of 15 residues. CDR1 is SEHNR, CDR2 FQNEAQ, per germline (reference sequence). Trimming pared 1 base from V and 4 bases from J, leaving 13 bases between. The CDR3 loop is CASSLEAGRRETQYF. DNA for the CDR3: TGTGCCAGCAGCTTAGAGGCAGGGCGGCGAGAGACCCAGTACTTC. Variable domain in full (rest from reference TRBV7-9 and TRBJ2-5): DTGVSQNPRHKITKRGQNVTFRCDPISEHNRLYWYRQTLGQGPEFLTYFQNEAQLEKSRLLSDRFSAERPKGSFSTLEIQRTEQGDSAMYLCASSLEAGRRETQYFGPGTRLLVL.

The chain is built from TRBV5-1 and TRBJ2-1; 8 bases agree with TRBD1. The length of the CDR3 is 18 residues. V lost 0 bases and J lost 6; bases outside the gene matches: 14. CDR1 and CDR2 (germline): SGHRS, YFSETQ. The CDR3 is CASSLGIGRTGPSNEQFF. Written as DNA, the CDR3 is TGCGCCAGCAGCTTGGGTATAGGTAGGACAGGGCCCTCCAATGAGCAGTTCTTC.

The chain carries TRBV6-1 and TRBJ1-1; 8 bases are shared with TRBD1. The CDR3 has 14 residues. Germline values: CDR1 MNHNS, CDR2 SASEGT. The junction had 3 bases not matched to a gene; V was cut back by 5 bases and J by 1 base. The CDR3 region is CASSTGGGNTEAFF. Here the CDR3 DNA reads TGTGCCAGCAGTACAGGGGGGGGGAACACTGAAGCTTTCTTT.

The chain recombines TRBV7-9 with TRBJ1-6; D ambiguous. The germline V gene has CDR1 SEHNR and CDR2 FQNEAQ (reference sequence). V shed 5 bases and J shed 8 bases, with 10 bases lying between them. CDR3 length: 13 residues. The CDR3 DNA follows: TGTGCCAGCAGCAATAGCGTAGATTCACCCCTCCACTTT. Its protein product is CASSNSVDSPLHF.

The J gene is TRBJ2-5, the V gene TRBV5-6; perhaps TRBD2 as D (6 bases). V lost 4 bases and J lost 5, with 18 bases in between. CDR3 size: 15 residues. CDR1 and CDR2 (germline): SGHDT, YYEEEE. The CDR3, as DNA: TGTGCCAGCAGCCTCCCAGGAAATGGGGGGGAGACCCAGTACTTC. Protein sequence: CASSLPGNGGETQYF.

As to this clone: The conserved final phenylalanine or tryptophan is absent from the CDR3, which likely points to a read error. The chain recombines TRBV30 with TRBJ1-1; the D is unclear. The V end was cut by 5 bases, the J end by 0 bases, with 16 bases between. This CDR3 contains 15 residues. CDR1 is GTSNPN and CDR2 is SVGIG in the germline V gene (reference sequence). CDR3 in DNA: TGTGCCTGGTCTAAGGAGCCGTACATGAACACTGAAGCTTTCCTT. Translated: CAWSKEPYMNTEAFL.

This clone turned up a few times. The CDR3 DNA follows: TGTGCCAGCACCGAAGGAGGGAATGGTAATTCACCCCTCCACTTT. Translating gives CASTEGGNGNSPLHF. The chain recombines TRBV6-5 with TRBJ1-6; D is ambiguous. In germline, CDR1 is MNHEY, CDR2 SVGAGI. This CDR3 spans 15 amino acids. Trimming left V 7 bases short and J 6 bases short, with 16 bases between.

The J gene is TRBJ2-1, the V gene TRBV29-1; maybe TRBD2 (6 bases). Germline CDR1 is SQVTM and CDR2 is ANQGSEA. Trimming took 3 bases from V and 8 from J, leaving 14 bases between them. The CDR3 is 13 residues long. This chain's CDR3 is CSVEKISGYEQFF. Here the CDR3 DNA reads TGCAGCGTTGAGAAGATTAGCGGTTATGAGCAGTTCTTC.

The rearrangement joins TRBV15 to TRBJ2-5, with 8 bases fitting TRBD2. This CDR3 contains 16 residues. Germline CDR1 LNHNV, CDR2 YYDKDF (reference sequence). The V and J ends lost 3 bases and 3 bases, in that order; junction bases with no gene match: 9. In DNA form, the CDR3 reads TGTGCCACCAGCAGCACAGGTAGCGGGGTAGAAGAGACCCAGTACTTC. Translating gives CATSSTGSGVEETQYF.

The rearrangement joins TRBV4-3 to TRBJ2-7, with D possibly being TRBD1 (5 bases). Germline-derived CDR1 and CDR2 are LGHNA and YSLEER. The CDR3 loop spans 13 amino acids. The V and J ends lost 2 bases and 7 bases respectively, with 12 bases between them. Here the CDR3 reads CASSQKQGSEQYF. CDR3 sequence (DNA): TGCGCCAGCAGCCAAAAGCAGGGTTCGGAGCAGTACTTC.

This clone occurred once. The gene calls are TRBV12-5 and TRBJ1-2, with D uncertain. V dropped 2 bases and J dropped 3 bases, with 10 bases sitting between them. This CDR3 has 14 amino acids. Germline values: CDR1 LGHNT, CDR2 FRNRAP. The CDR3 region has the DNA TGTGCTAGTGGTTTGCCGGGTGTTGACTATGGCTACACCTTC. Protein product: CASGLPGVDYGYTF.

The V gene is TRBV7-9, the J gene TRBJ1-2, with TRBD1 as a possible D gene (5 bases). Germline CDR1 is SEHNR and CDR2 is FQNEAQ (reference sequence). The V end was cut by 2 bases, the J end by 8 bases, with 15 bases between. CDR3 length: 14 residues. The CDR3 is CASSLRSQGKGYTF. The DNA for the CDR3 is TGTGCCAGCAGCTTAAGGTCCCAGGGTAAAGGCTACACCTTC.

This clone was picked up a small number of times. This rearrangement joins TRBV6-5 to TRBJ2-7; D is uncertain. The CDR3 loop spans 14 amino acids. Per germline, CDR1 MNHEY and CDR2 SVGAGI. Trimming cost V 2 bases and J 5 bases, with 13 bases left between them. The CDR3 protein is CASSYQPLTNEQYF. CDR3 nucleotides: TGTGCCAGCAGTTACCAACCCCTGACAAACGAGCAGTACTTC.

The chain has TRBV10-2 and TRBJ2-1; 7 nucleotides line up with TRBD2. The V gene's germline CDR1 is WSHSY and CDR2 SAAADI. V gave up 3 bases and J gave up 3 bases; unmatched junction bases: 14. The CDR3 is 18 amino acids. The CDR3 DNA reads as TGCGCCAGCAGTGACTATTTGGGAGGGGTAGGCGACTACAATGAGCAGTTCTTC. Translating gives CASSDYLGGVGDYNEQFF.

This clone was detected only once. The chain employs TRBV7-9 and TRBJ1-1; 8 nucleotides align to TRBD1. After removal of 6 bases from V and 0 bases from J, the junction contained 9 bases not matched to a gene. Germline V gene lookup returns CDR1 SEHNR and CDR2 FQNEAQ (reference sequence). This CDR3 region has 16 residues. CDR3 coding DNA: TGTGCCAGCAGTCGAACAGGGGGAAATTTGAACACTGAAGCTTTCTTT. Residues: CASSRTGGNLNTEAFF.

The CDR3 DNA reads as TGTGCCAGCAGTTACTCGATAACGCGGTCCGGGGAGCTGTTTTTT. Its translation is CASSYSITRSGELFF. V usage is TRBV6-5 and J usage is TRBJ2-2; D is undetermined. V was clipped by 0 bases and J by 6 bases, with 11 bases between them. Germline CDR1 reads MNHEY; CDR2 reads SVGAGI. This CDR3 is built from 15 residues.

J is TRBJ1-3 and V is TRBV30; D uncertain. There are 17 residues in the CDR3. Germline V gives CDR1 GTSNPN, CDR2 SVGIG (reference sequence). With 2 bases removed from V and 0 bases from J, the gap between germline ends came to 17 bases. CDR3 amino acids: CAWSPLASITSGNTIYF. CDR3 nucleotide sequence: TGTGCCTGGAGTCCACTAGCAAGCATTACCTCTGGAAACACCATATATTTT.

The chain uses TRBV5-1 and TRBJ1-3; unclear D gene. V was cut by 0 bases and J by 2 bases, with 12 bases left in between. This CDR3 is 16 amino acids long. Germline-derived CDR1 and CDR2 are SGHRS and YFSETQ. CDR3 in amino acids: CASSLVSDGPGNTIYF. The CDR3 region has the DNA TGCGCCAGCAGCTTGGTGTCGGATGGGCCTGGAAACACCATATATTTT.

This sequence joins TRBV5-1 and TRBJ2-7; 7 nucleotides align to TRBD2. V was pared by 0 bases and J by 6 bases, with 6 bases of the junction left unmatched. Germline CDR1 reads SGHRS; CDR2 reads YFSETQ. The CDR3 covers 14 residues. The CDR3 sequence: CASSLVQGGGEQYF. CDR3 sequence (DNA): TGCGCCAGCAGCTTGGTTCAGGGCGGGGGCGAGCAGTACTTC.

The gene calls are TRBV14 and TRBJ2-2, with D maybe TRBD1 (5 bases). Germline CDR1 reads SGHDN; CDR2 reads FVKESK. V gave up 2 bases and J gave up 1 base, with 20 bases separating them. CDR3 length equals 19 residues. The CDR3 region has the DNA TGTGCCAGCAGCCAACGACTTTACGACGCAGGGCTGAACACCGGGGAGCTGTTTTTT. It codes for CASSQRLYDAGLNTGELFF.

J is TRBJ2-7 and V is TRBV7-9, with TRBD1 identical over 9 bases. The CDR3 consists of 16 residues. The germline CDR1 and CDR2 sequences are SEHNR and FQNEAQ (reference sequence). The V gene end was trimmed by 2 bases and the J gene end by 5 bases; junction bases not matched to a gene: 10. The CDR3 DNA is TGTGCCAGCAGCTTACTTCTCGGGACAGGGAACGACGAGCAGTACTTC. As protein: CASSLLLGTGNDEQYF. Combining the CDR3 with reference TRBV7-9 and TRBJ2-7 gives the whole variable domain DTGVSQNPRHKITKRGQNVTFRCDPISEHNRLYWYRQTLGQGPEFLTYFQNEAQLEKSRLLSDRFSAERPKGSFSTLEIQRTEQGDSAMYLCASSLLLGTGNDEQYFGPGTRLTVT.

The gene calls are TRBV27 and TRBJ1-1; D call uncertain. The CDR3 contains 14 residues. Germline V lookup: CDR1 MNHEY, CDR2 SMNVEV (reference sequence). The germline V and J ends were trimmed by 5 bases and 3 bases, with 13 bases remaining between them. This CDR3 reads CASSPGREDTEAFF. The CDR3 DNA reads TGTGCCAGCAGTCCCGGGAGGGAGGACACTGAAGCTTTCTTT.

The CDR3 DNA reads TGTGCCAGCAGCCAAGGGGCAGGGGGCTACGAGCAGTACTTC. This encodes CASSQGAGGYEQYF. V usage is TRBV14 and J usage is TRBJ2-7, with TRBD1 matching over 7 bases. Germline V gives CDR1 SGHDN, CDR2 FVKESK. CDR3 length: 14 amino acids. Losses at the gene ends were 1 base for V and 3 bases for J; bases not matched to a gene: 3.

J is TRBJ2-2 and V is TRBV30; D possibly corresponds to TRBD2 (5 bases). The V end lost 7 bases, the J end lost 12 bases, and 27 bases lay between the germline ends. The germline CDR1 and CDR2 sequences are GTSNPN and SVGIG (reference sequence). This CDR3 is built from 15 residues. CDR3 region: CASPPEARSIWQLFF. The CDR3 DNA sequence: TGTGCCTCTCCTCCGGAGGCCCGGTCCATCTGGCAGCTGTTTTTT.

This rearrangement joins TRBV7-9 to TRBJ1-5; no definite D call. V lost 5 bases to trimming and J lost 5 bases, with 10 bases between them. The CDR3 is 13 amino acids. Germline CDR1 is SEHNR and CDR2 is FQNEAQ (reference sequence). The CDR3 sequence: CASSRSGDQPQHF. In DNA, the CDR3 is TGTGCCAGCAGCCGATCCGGAGATCAGCCCCAGCATTTT.

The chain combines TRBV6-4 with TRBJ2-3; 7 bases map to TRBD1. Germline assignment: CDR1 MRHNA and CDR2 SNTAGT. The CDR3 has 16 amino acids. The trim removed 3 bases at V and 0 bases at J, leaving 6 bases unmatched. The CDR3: CASSETGTESTDTQYF. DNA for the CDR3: TGTGCCAGCAGTGAGACCGGGACAGAGAGCACAGATACGCAGTATTTT.

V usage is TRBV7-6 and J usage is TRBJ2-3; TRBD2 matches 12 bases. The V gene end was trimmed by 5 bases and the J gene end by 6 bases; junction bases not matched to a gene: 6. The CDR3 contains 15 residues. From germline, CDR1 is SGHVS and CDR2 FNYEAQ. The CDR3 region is CASSRTSGARDTQYF. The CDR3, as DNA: TGTGCCAGCAGCCGGACTAGCGGGGCGAGGGATACGCAGTATTTT. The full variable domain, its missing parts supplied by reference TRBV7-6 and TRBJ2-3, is GAGVSQSPRYKVTKRGQDVALRCDPISGHVSLYWYRQALGQGPEFLTYFNYEAQQDKSGLPNDRFSAERPEGSISTLTIQRTEQRDSAMYRCASSRTSGARDTQYFGPGTRLTVL.

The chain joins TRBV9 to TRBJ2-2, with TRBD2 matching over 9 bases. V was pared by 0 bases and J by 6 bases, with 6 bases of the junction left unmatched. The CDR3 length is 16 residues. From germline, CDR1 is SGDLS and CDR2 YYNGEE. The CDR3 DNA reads TGTGCCAGCAGCGTAGGGGCGGGAGGGGAACCCGGGGAGCTGTTTTTT. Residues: CASSVGAGGEPGELFF.

The CDR3 loop is CASSFSWGSTEAFF. The CDR3 DNA is TGTGCCAGCAGTTTCTCGTGGGGCTCCACTGAAGCTTTCTTT. The chain couples TRBV27 to TRBJ1-1; weak D call: TRBD1 (5 bases). V was shortened by 3 bases and J by 4 bases, with 12 bases between the two germline ends. The CDR3 is 14 residues long. Germline CDR1 reads MNHEY; CDR2 reads SMNVEV (reference sequence).